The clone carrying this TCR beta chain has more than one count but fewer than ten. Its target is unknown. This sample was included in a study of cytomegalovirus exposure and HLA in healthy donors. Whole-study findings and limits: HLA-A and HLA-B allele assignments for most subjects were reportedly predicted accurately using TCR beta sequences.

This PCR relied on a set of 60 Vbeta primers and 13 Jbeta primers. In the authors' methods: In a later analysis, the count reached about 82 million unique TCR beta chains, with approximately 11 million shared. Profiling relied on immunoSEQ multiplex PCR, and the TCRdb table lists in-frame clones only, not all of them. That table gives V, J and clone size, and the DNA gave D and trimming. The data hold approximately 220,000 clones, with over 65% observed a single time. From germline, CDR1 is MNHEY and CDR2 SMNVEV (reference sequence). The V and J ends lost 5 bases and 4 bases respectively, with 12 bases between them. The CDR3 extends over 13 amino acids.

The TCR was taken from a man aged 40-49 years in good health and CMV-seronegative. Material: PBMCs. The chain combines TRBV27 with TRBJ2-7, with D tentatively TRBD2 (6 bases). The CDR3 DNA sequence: TGTGCCAGCAGTGTCTCGGGACTTTACGAGCAGTACTTC. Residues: CASSVSGLYEQYF.